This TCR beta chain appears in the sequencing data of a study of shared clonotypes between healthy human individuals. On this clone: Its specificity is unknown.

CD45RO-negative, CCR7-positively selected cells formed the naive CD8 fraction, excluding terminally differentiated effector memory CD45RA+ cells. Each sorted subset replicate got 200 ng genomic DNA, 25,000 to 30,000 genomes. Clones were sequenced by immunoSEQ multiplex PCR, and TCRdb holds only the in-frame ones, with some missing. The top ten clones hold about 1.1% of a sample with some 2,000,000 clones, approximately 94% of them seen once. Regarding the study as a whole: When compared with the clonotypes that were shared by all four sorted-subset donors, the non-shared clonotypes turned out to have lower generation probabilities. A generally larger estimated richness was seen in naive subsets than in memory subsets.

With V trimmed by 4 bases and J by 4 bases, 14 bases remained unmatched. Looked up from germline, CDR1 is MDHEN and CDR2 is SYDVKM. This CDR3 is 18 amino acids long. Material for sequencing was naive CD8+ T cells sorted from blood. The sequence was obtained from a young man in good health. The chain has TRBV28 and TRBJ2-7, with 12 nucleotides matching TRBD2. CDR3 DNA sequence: TGTGCCAGCAGTTCCTCTAGCGGGGGGGCCTTTTTATTGTACGAGCAGTACTTC. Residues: CASSSSSGGAFLLYEQYF. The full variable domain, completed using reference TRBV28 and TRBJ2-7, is DVKVTQSSRYLVKRTGEKVFLECVQDMDHENMFWYRQDPGLGLRLIYFSYDVKMKEKGDIPEGYSVSREKKERFSLILESASTNQTSMYLCASSSSSGGAFLLYEQYFGPGTRLTVT.